These 16 T cell receptor beta chains were sequenced from one sample in a study of blood T cell repertoires in COVID-19. Repertoires were generated with immunoSEQ multiplex PCR, while TCRdb's copy carries only in-frame clones and drops some. The table has 450,000 to 500,000 clones, 70% to 90% seen once. Material: peripheral blood. These receptors all stem from a human donor in a cohort sampled during active COVID-19.

The chain's CDR3 is CASSFSSYEQYF. The CDR3 bases are TGTGCCAGCAGTTTTTCTTCCTACGAGCAGTACTTC. V usage is TRBV25-1 and J usage is TRBJ2-7; the D is unclear. This CDR3 is built from 12 residues. V lost 5 bases to trimming and J lost 1 base, with 6 bases between them. Looked up from germline, CDR1 is MGHDK and CDR2 is SYGVNS.

This chain connects TRBV6-2 or TRBV6-3 to TRBJ2-7; possible D gene TRBD2, 7 bases. The CDR3 spans 18 residues. The V gene's germline CDR1 is MNHEY and CDR2 SVGEGT. V was pared by 1 base and J by 6 bases, with 25 bases between. Here the CDR3 DNA reads TGTGCCAGCAGTTACTTTGCTCGGGGGGCCACGAGACGGGGCGAGCAGTACTTC. This gives the protein CASSYFARGATRRGEQYF.

This chain's CDR3 is CASSQGRVDREKLFF. The DNA for the CDR3 is TGTGCCAGCAGCCAAGGACGGGTAGATCGTGAAAAACTGTTTTTT. This chain links TRBV3-1 (or the pseudogene TRBV3-2) with TRBJ1-4; D call uncertain. The ends were cut back, 1 base at V and 7 bases at J, with 13 bases in the middle. This CDR3 has 15 amino acids. The germline V gene encodes CDR1 LGHDT and CDR2 YNNKEL (reference sequence).

This clone was found once. This sequence joins TRBV7-3 and TRBJ2-5; 7 positions agree with TRBD2. The trim removed 5 bases at V and 5 bases at J, leaving 11 bases unmatched. The germline gives CDR1 SGHTA, CDR2 FQGTGA. The CDR3 has 15 amino acids. CDR3 sequence reads: CASSLRPGGAETQYF. In DNA, the CDR3 is TGTGCCAGCAGCCTACGCCCGGGAGGTGCTGAGACCCAGTACTTC.

This chain uses TRBV5-6 with TRBJ2-7; weak D call: TRBD1 (5 bases). V lost 2 bases and J lost 4, with 7 bases in between. This CDR3 comprises 12 residues. The germline gives CDR1 SGHDT, CDR2 YYEEEE. This chain's CDR3 is CASSLDRYEQYF. As DNA, the CDR3 is TGTGCCAGCAGCTTAGACAGATACGAGCAGTACTTC.

This clone was counted between two and nine times. The V gene is TRBV7-2, the J gene TRBJ2-1; D perhaps matches TRBD1 (6 bases). CDR3 length equals 14 residues. Between the trimmed V and J ends, which lost 7 bases and 0 bases, there was a span of 10 bases. The germline CDR1 and CDR2 sequences are SGHTA and FQGNSA. CDR3 nucleotide sequence: TGTGCCAGCACCAAGGACAGCTCCTACAATGAGCAGTTCTTC. It translates to CASTKDSSYNEQFF.

In DNA, the CDR3 is TGTGCCACCAGCAGAGATGGTAAAGTCAGCTCTGGAAACACCATATATTTT. Amino acid sequence: CATSRDGKVSSGNTIYF. The chain has TRBV15 and TRBJ1-3; D uncertain. V lost 0 bases and J lost 0, with 12 bases in between. From germline, CDR1 is LNHNV and CDR2 YYDKDF (reference sequence). The CDR3 is made up of 17 amino acids.

Notes on this clone: Distinct nucleotide sequences in the sample also encode this CDR3. The V and J genes are TRBV18 and TRBJ2-7; D may be TRBD1 (5 bases). Trimming removed 2 bases at V and 4 bases at J, with 12 bases between. CDR1 KGHSH and CDR2 LQKENI come from the germline V gene. This CDR3 has 14 residues. In DNA, the CDR3 is TGTGCCAGCTCACCAGGGGCCGGTACGTACGAGCAGTACTTC. Translated: CASSPGAGTYEQYF.

The chain joins TRBV7-2 to TRBJ2-7; 9 bases are a match to TRBD2. Germline CDR1 is SGHTA and CDR2 is FQGNSA. V lost 1 base, J lost 6 bases, and 7 bases stayed unmatched. CDR3 length: 15 residues. The CDR3 DNA is TGTGCCAGCAGCTTAGGGATAGCGGGAGTAAGCGAGCAGTACTTC. It codes for CASSLGIAGVSEQYF.

The rearrangement uses TRBV6-5 and TRBJ1-2, with a weak D call TRBD1 (5 bases). The germline gives CDR1 MNHEY, CDR2 SVGAGI. The CDR3 length is 12 residues. Trimming pared 6 bases from V and 4 bases from J, leaving 9 bases between. The CDR3 is CASRLDSYGYTF. Written as DNA, the CDR3 is TGTGCCAGCAGATTAGACAGCTATGGCTACACCTTC.

The chain combines TRBV19 with TRBJ2-7; 8 bases agree with TRBD2. The germline V gene encodes CDR1 LNHDA and CDR2 SQIVND (reference sequence). The CDR3 covers 15 residues. V gave up 4 bases and J gave up 5 bases; unmatched junction bases: 10. Written as DNA, the CDR3 is TGTGCCAGTAGTACCCTCGGGACTAGTAGCAACGAGCAGTACTTC. The encoded protein is CASSTLGTSSNEQYF.

The CDR3: CASSPSGLADSSGANVLTF. The CDR3 nucleotides are TGCGCCAGCAGCCCTTCGGGACTAGCGGATTCCTCTGGGGCCAACGTCCTGACTTTC. This sequence joins TRBV4-3 and TRBJ2-6; 11 bases map to TRBD2. CDR3 length equals 19 residues. The ends lost 4 bases at V and 0 bases at J; junction bases unmatched: 8. Germline-derived CDR1 and CDR2 are LGHNA and YSLEER.

V and J are TRBV9 and TRBJ2-5; perhaps TRBD2 as D (7 bases). The CDR3 is 14 amino acids. Between the trimmed V and J ends, which lost 2 bases and 5 bases, there was a span of 13 bases. CDR1 is SGDLS, CDR2 YYNGEE, per germline. In DNA form, the CDR3 reads TGTGCCAGCAGCGTTTTGGGAGGGGGGGAGACCCAGTACTTC. It yields the protein CASSVLGGGETQYF.

The rearrangement joins TRBV18 to TRBJ2-5; no reliable D call. CDR1 is KGHSH and CDR2 is LQKENI in the germline V gene. The CDR3 totals 13 residues. Trimming removed 6 bases from V and 1 base from J, with 9 bases in between. The CDR3 loop reads CASSFDTQETQYF. The CDR3 DNA follows: TGTGCCAGCTCGTTCGACACCCAAGAGACCCAGTACTTC.

The J gene is TRBJ2-1, the V gene TRBV6-2 or TRBV6-3, with D possibly TRBD2 on 6 matching bases. This CDR3 contains 14 residues. Germline V gene data show CDR1 as MNHEY and CDR2 as SVGEGT. V gave up 5 bases and J gave up 5 bases, with 13 bases separating them. The DNA for the CDR3 is TGTGCCAGCAGTCCACCGACTAGAAACAATGAGCAGTTCTTC. This sequence encodes CASSPPTRNNEQFF.

V gene TRBV6-5 combines with J gene TRBJ2-1; tentative D call: TRBD2 (6 bases). Germline V gene sequence: CDR1 MNHEY, CDR2 SVGAGI. CDR3 length: 16 residues. V shed 0 bases and J shed 10 bases, with 19 bases lying between them. In nucleotides, the CDR3 is TGTGCCAGCAGTTACTCTTCGGGGGTGGCGGGGAGGGAGCAGTTCTTC. Encoded protein: CASSYSSGVAGREQFF.